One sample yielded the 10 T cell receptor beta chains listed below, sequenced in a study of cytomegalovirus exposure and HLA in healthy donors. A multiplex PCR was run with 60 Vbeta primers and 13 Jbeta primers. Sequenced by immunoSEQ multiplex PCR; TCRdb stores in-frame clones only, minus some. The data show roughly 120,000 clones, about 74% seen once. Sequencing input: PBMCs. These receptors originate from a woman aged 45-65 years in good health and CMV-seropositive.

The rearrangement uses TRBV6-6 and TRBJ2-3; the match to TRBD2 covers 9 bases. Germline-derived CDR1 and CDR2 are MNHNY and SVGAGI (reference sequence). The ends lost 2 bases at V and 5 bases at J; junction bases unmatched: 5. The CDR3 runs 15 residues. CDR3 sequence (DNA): TGTGCCAGCAGTTACGTTAGCGGGGGCCGAGATACGCAGTATTTT. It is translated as CASSYVSGGRDTQYF.

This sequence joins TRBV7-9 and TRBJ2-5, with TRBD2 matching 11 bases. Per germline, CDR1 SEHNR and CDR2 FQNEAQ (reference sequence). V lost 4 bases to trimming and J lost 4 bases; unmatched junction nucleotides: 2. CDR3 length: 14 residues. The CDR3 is CASSYGLAGETQYF. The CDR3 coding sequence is TGTGCCAGCAGCTACGGACTAGCGGGAGAGACCCAGTACTTC.

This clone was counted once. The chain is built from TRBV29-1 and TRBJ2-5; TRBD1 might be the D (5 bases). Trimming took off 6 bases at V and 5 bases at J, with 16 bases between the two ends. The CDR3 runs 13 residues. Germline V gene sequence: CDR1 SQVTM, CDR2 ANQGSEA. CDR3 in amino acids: CSVRTTNGETQYF. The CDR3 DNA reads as TGCAGCGTGAGGACAACCAACGGTGAGACCCAGTACTTC.

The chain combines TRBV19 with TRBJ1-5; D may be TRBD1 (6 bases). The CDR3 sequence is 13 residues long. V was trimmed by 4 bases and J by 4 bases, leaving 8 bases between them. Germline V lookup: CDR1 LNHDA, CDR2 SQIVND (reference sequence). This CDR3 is CASSRGTNQPQHF. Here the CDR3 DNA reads TGTGCCAGTAGTAGAGGGACAAATCAGCCCCAGCATTTT.

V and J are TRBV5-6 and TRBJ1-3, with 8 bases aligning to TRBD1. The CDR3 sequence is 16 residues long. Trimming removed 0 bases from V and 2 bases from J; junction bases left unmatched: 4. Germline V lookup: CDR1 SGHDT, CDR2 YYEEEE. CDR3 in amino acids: CASSLGQGFPGNTIYF. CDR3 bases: TGTGCCAGCAGCTTGGGACAGGGGTTCCCTGGAAACACCATATATTTT.

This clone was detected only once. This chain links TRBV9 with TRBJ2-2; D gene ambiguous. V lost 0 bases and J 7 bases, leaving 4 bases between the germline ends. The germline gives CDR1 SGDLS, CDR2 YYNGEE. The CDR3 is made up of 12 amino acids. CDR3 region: CASSVVYGELFF. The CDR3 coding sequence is TGTGCCAGCAGCGTAGTATACGGGGAGCTGTTTTTT.

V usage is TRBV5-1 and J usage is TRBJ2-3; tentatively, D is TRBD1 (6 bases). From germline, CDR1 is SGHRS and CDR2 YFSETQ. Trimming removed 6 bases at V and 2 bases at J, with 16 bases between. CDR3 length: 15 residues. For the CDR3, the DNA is TGCGCCAGCACCAGTTGGGCAGGGGACACAGATACGCAGTATTTT. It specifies CASTSWAGDTDTQYF.

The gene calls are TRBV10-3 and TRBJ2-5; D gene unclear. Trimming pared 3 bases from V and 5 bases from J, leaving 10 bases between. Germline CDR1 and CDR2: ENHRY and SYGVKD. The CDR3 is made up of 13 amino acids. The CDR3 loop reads CAISDYSPETQYF. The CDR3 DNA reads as TGTGCCATCAGTGATTACTCTCCCGAGACCCAGTACTTC.

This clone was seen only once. The CDR3 reads CASSRRGGNTIYF. DNA of the CDR3: TGTGCCAGCAGCCGAAGGGGGGGAAACACCATATATTTT. The V call is TRBV27, the J call TRBJ1-3, with D possibly being TRBD1 (6 bases). V lost 6 bases and J 4 bases, leaving 10 bases between the germline ends. Germline CDR1 is MNHEY and CDR2 is SMNVEV (reference sequence). There are 13 residues in the CDR3.

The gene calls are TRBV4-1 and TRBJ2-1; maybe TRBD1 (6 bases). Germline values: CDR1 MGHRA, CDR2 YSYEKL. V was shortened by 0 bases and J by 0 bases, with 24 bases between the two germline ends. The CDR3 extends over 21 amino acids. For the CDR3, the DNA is TGCGCCAGCAGCCAAGATCAAAGGGGGAGCCTGGGGCTGAGCTCCTACAATGAGCAGTTCTTC. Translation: CASSQDQRGSLGLSSYNEQFF.